The 32 T cell receptor beta chains below were found in one sample sequenced in a study of blood T cell repertoires in COVID-19. Assay used: immunoSEQ multiplex PCR; TCRdb lists only in-frame clones, some missing. Among about 83,000 clones listed, roughly 86% were seen once. The sequencing input was peripheral blood. Receptors originate from a woman of 80 years or more in a cohort sampled during active or convalescent COVID-19.

The rearrangement links TRBV18 to TRBJ2-2; D gene ambiguous. Germline CDR1 and CDR2: KGHSH and LQKENI. Trimming stripped 5 bases from V and 3 bases from J, with 16 bases between. CDR3 length equals 16 residues. CDR3 loop: CASSSSPPSDTGELFF. The CDR3 DNA is TGTGCCAGCTCATCAAGCCCGCCGTCGGACACCGGGGAGCTGTTTTTT.

The chain recombines TRBV30 with TRBJ1-4; 7 bases line up with TRBD1. The CDR3 runs 12 residues. The junction had 5 bases not matched to a gene; V was cut back by 5 bases and J by 8 bases. Germline V gene lookup returns CDR1 GTSNPN and CDR2 SVGIG (reference sequence). For the CDR3, the DNA is TGTGCCTGGGGGGACAGTCGGGAAAAACTGTTTTTT. It encodes CAWGDSREKLFF.

The chain has TRBV9 and TRBJ1-3, with TRBD1 as a possible D gene (5 bases). CDR3 length equals 17 residues. Germline CDR1 SGDLS, CDR2 YYNGEE. V shed 1 base and J shed 0 bases, with 14 bases lying between them. CDR3 nucleotides: TGTGCCAGCAGCGTATCTCCAGGGTATAGCTCTGGAAACACCATATATTTT. Its protein product is CASSVSPGYSSGNTIYF.

The chain has TRBV19 and TRBJ1-5; no reliable D call. In germline, CDR1 is LNHDA, CDR2 SQIVND (reference sequence). V lost 7 bases and J lost 7, with 17 bases in between. The CDR3 has 14 amino acids. The CDR3 protein is CASTSGSWWQPQHF. DNA for the CDR3: TGTGCCAGTACCTCGGGGAGTTGGTGGCAGCCCCAGCATTTT.

The DNA of the CDR3 is TGTGCCAGCAGCTCGGGACGGGAGAGCTACAATGAGCAGTTCTTC. Protein: CASSSGRESYNEQFF. This chain links TRBV11-2 with TRBJ2-1, with a tentative D call TRBD2 (6 bases). CDR3 length: 15 residues. CDR1 is SGHAT and CDR2 is FQNNGV in the germline V gene. The V gene lost 4 bases and the J gene lost 3 bases, with 13 bases spanning the gap.

The rearrangement joins TRBV5-1 to TRBJ1-2; TRBD1 matches 8 bases. The germline gives CDR1 SGHRS, CDR2 YFSETQ. CDR3 length: 16 residues. J lost 0 bases, V lost 3 bases, and 7 bases had no gene match. The DNA for the CDR3 is TGCGCCAGCAGCTCTTCCAGGGGGCCAGCTAACTATGGCTACACCTTC. It codes for CASSSSRGPANYGYTF.

The chain recombines TRBV28 with TRBJ2-2; 8 bases agree with TRBD2. V trimming: 3 bases; J trimming: 5 bases; junction bases outside the gene matches: 11. The CDR3 is made up of 17 amino acids. The germline gives CDR1 MDHEN, CDR2 SYDVKM. DNA of the CDR3: TGTGCCAGCAGTTTCGGGGGCGGGAGGCGCCGGACCGGGGAGCTGTTTTTT. Its translation is CASSFGGGRRRTGELFF.

The chain joins TRBV5-1 to TRBJ1-6; the D gene is possibly TRBD1 (5 bases). CDR3 length: 15 amino acids. Trimming pared 4 bases from V and 9 bases from J, leaving 17 bases between. Germline V gives CDR1 SGHRS, CDR2 YFSETQ. CDR3 protein: CASSTGRREGSPLHF. The CDR3 coding sequence is TGCGCCAGCAGCACCGGCCGCAGGGAGGGTTCACCCCTCCACTTT.

The V gene is TRBV5-1, the J gene TRBJ1-5; TRBD1 matches at 8 bases. This CDR3 has 14 residues. V lost 3 bases to trimming and J lost 7 bases; unmatched junction nucleotides: 6. Germline V CDR1 and CDR2: SGHRS, YFSETQ. CDR3 in amino acids: CASSYGQGGQPQHF. CDR3 coding DNA: TGCGCCAGCAGCTACGGACAGGGAGGACAGCCCCAGCATTTT.

The chain employs TRBV19 and TRBJ1-3; TRBD1 might be the D (6 bases). In germline, CDR1 is LNHDA, CDR2 SQIVND (reference sequence). This CDR3 has 13 residues. Deletions cut 10 bases from V and 2 bases from J, with 12 bases between. The CDR3 spells CATAGVPGNTIYF. DNA for the CDR3: TGTGCCACGGCAGGGGTACCTGGAAACACCATATATTTT. The full variable domain, rest sourced from reference TRBV19 and TRBJ1-3, is DGGITQSPKYLFRKEGQNVTLSCEQNLNHDAMYWYRQDPGQGLRLIYYSQIVNDFQKGDIAEGYSVSREKKESFPLTVTSAQKNPTAFYLCATAGVPGNTIYFGEGSWLTVV.

This clone has a handful of counts. CDR3 DNA: TGTGCCACCAGCAGGGGAGACGCCATTCCTGGGAACAATGAGCAGTTCTTC. It yields the protein CATSRGDAIPGNNEQFF. This chain connects TRBV15 to TRBJ2-1; maybe TRBD2 (5 bases). The V end lost 3 bases, the J end lost 5 bases, and 20 bases lay between the germline ends. CDR1 is LNHNV and CDR2 is YYDKDF in the germline V gene (reference sequence). The CDR3 extends over 17 amino acids.

The J gene is TRBJ2-3, the V gene TRBV2, with 7 bases lining up with TRBD2. J lost 3 bases, V lost 3 bases, and 6 bases had no gene match. Germline V gives CDR1 SNHLY, CDR2 FYNNEI. The CDR3 covers 15 residues. CDR3 sequence: CASSDVGGPTDTQYF. CDR3 DNA sequence: TGTGCCAGCAGTGATGTGGGAGGGCCAACAGATACGCAGTATTTT.

The V and J genes are TRBV23-1 and TRBJ1-1; possible D gene TRBD1, 5 bases. TRBV23-1 qualifies as an ORF whose function is uncertain. Trimming took 0 bases from V and 4 from J, leaving 15 bases between them. This CDR3 has 16 amino acids. The CDR3: CASSQSQDGGVTEAFF. The DNA of the CDR3 is TGCGCCAGCAGTCAATCCCAGGACGGGGGGGTCACTGAAGCTTTCTTT.

This clone was picked up one time. The rearrangement uses TRBV5-1 and TRBJ2-7, with 10 positions matching TRBD2. CDR1 is SGHRS and CDR2 is YFSETQ in the germline V gene. This CDR3 has 13 residues. Trimming took 7 bases from V and 3 from J; bases not matched to a gene: 4. The CDR3 here is CASSWTSGYEQYF. The CDR3 DNA reads TGCGCCAGCTCCTGGACTAGCGGCTACGAGCAGTACTTC.

The gene calls are TRBV28 and TRBJ1-4; 11 nucleotides line up with TRBD1. V lost 3 bases to trimming and J lost 7 bases; unmatched junction nucleotides: 4. CDR3 size: 15 residues. In germline, CDR1 is MDHEN, CDR2 SYDVKM. The CDR3 region is CASSFRTGGSEKLFF. In DNA, the CDR3 is TGTGCCAGCAGTTTCCGGACAGGGGGCTCTGAAAAACTGTTTTTT.

V usage is TRBV5-1 and J usage is TRBJ2-1; D gene ambiguous. The ends were cut back, 1 base at V and 4 bases at J, with 15 bases in the middle. In germline, CDR1 is SGHRS, CDR2 YFSETQ. The length of the CDR3 is 16 residues. Here the CDR3 reads CASSLSLLENYNEQFF. The CDR3 bases are TGCGCCAGCAGCTTGTCCTTGCTGGAGAATTACAATGAGCAGTTCTTC.

The chain links TRBV10-2 to TRBJ2-7, with 9 bases identical to TRBD2. The CDR3 length is 16 residues. The germline V gene encodes CDR1 WSHSY and CDR2 SAAADI. V shed 0 bases and J 2 bases; nucleotides not matched to a gene: 5. The CDR3 spells CASSESAGGGPYEQYF. In DNA form, the CDR3 reads TGCGCCAGCAGTGAGTCCGCGGGAGGGGGTCCCTACGAGCAGTACTTC.

The V gene is TRBV21-1, the J gene TRBJ2-7; TRBD1 is the table's D call, not checked against the DNA. TRBV21-1 is given as a pseudogene. CDR3 length equals 10 residues. The CDR3 is CASSNGQGSV. CDR3 bases: TGTGCCAGCAGCAATGGACAGGGGTCCGTC.

This chain uses TRBV7-8 with TRBJ1-2; 12 nucleotides align to TRBD1. This CDR3 has 17 residues. Germline trimming cut 0 bases from V and 4 bases from J; bases unmatched to any gene: 6. Germline V gene lookup returns CDR1 SGHVS and CDR2 FQNEAQ. CDR3 sequence reads: CASSLAGTGGTLYGYTF. CDR3 bases: TGTGCCAGCAGCTTAGCGGGGACAGGGGGCACCCTCTATGGCTACACCTTC.

This chain joins TRBV24-1 and TRBJ2-3, with D perhaps matching TRBD1 (5 bases). In germline, CDR1 is KGHDR, CDR2 SFDVKD. V shed 4 bases and J shed 1 base, with 20 bases lying between them. This CDR3 is 18 amino acids long. Here the CDR3 reads CATSDRETATTRTDTQYF. The CDR3 DNA reads TGTGCCACCAGTGACCGAGAGACAGCCACCACTCGCACAGATACGCAGTATTTT.

V and J are TRBV7-2 and TRBJ2-1; 8 nucleotides line up with TRBD2. CDR3 length: 15 amino acids. The trim removed 3 bases at V and 0 bases at J, leaving 1 base unmatched. CDR1 is SGHTA, CDR2 FQGNSA, per germline. The CDR3 loop is CASSLSGSSYNEQFF. The DNA of the CDR3 is TGTGCCAGCAGCTTGAGCGGGAGCTCCTACAATGAGCAGTTCTTC.

The chain combines TRBV19 with TRBJ2-1; tentative D call: TRBD2 (5 bases). There are 13 residues in the CDR3. V dropped 3 bases and J dropped 9 bases, with 12 bases sitting between them. Germline-derived CDR1 and CDR2 are LNHDA and SQIVND (reference sequence). The CDR3 nucleotides are TGTGCCAGTAGTATCCCTAGCTTGACTGAGCAGTTCTTC. Amino acids: CASSIPSLTEQFF. The complete variable domain, with remaining parts taken from reference TRBV19 and TRBJ2-1, reads DGGITQSPKYLFRKEGQNVTLSCEQNLNHDAMYWYRQDPGQGLRLIYYSQIVNDFQKGDIAEGYSVSREKKESFPLTVTSAQKNPTAFYLCASSIPSLTEQFFGPGTRLTVL.

This clone was seen a handful of times. The J gene is TRBJ1-3, the V gene TRBV6-5; a weak D match, TRBD1 (6 bases). V gave up 0 bases and J gave up 0 bases, with 6 bases separating them. The CDR3 length is 15 residues. Germline CDR1 and CDR2: MNHEY and SVGAGI. CDR3 DNA: TGTGCCAGCAGTTACTCGACAGGCTCTGGAAACACCATATATTTT. Translation gives CASSYSTGSGNTIYF.

The J gene is TRBJ2-1, the V gene TRBV27; 9 positions match TRBD2. This CDR3 has 14 residues. The germline V gene has CDR1 MNHEY and CDR2 SMNVEV (reference sequence). V trimming: 7 bases; J trimming: 8 bases; junction bases outside the gene matches: 9. Here the CDR3 reads CASTRTSANYEQFF. CDR3 coding DNA: TGTGCCAGCACCCGGACTAGCGCTAACTATGAGCAGTTCTTC.

The chain employs TRBV6-5 and TRBJ1-2; D gene ambiguous. The length of the CDR3 is 16 residues. Germline CDR1 MNHEY, CDR2 SVGAGI. V shed 2 bases and J shed 2 bases, with 15 bases lying between them. The CDR3 protein is CASSYSGGSGNYGYTF. CDR3 nucleotide sequence: TGTGCCAGCAGTTACAGTGGCGGATCCGGCAACTATGGCTACACCTTC.

The chain has TRBV11-2 and TRBJ1-4, with no clear D. The V gene's germline CDR1 is SGHAT and CDR2 FQNNGV. The ends were cut back, 5 bases at V and 0 bases at J, with 13 bases in the middle. The CDR3 consists of 16 residues. The CDR3 nucleotides read TGTGCCAGCAGCCTCCTCCGGGGAGCAACTAATGAAAAACTGTTTTTT. This sequence encodes CASSLLRGATNEKLFF.

The chain recombines TRBV2 with TRBJ1-1; 8 bases are shared with TRBD1. Per germline, CDR1 SNHLY and CDR2 FYNNEI. The V segment lost 6 bases and the J segment 0 bases; nucleotides outside the gene matches: 9. CDR3 length: 16 amino acids. CDR3 sequence (DNA): TGTGCCAGCAGGAGACAGGGGCCGAACATGAACACTGAAGCTTTCTTT. Amino acids: CASRRQGPNMNTEAFF.

This chain links TRBV28 with TRBJ1-1; 10 bases are a match to TRBD1. The trim removed 6 bases at V and 4 bases at J, leaving 5 bases unmatched. This CDR3 contains 14 residues. Germline V gene sequence: CDR1 MDHEN, CDR2 SYDVKM. The CDR3 DNA reads TGTGCCAGCAGGACAGGGGGCGCTTTCACTGAAGCTTTCTTT. It is translated as CASRTGGAFTEAFF. The whole variable domain, remainder taken from reference TRBV28 and TRBJ1-1, is DVKVTQSSRYLVKRTGEKVFLECVQDMDHENMFWYRQDPGLGLRLIYFSYDVKMKEKGDIPEGYSVSREKKERFSLILESASTNQTSMYLCASRTGGAFTEAFFGQGTRLTVV.

This sequence joins TRBV12-3 or TRBV12-4 and TRBJ1-1, with 10 bases identical to TRBD1. The CDR3 consists of 13 residues. V shed 5 bases, J shed 11 bases, and the junction held 8 bases outside the gene matches. Here the CDR3 DNA reads TGTGCCAGCAGTGCCCCGACAGGGGGCTGGGCTTTCTTT. Translated: CASSAPTGGWAFF.

V is TRBV7-2 and J is TRBJ1-5; unclear D gene. The V end was cut by 5 bases, the J end by 1 base, with 18 bases between. The CDR3 has 17 amino acids. Germline V lookup: CDR1 SGHTA, CDR2 FQGNSA. CDR3 DNA: TGTGCCAGCAGCCAAAGGAGCGGATACGAAAGCAATCAGCCCCAGCATTTT. Its translation is CASSQRSGYESNQPQHF.

The CDR3: CASSATGTLGGETQYF. CDR3 sequence (DNA): TGTGCCAGCAGTGCCACCGGGACCCTGGGGGGGGAGACCCAGTACTTC. V usage is TRBV3-1 (or the pseudogene TRBV3-2) and J usage is TRBJ2-5; 7 bases are a match to TRBD2. Germline CDR1 is LGHDT and CDR2 is YNNKEL (reference sequence). Germline trimming cut 6 bases from V and 5 bases from J; bases unmatched to any gene: 15. The CDR3 has 16 residues.

The gene calls are TRBV9 and TRBJ2-7; TRBD1 is a possible D gene (6 bases). Between the trimmed V and J ends, which lost 0 bases and 3 bases, there was a span of 13 bases. This CDR3 contains 15 residues. Looked up from germline, CDR1 is SGDLS and CDR2 is YYNGEE. DNA for the CDR3: TGTGCCAGCAGCGTAGAGGACAGTTTTAACTACGAGCAGTACTTC. This translates into CASSVEDSFNYEQYF.